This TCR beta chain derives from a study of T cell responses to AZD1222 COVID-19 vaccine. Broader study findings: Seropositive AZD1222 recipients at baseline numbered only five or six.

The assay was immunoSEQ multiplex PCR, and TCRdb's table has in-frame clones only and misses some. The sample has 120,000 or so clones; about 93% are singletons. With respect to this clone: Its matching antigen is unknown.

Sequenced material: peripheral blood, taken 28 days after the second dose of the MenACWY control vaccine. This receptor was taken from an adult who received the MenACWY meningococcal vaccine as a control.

Here the CDR3 DNA reads TGTGCCAGCAACCTCTTGGGGGGCGCAGATACGCAGTATTTT. Its protein product is CASNLLGGADTQYF. The chain combines TRBV2 with TRBJ2-3; D might be TRBD1 or TRBD2, each matching 6 bases. Germline CDR1 SNHLY, CDR2 FYNNEI. Trimming cost V 7 bases and J 4 bases, with 15 bases left between them. The CDR3 contains 14 residues.